This TCR beta chain is drawn from a study of blood T cell repertoires in COVID-19. Study background: Acute-phase and convalescent COVID-19 samples originated in the United States, Italy and Spain. T cells, B-cell-depleted T cells, or PBMCs supplied cDNA or gDNA.

With 2 bases removed from V and 5 bases from J, the gap between germline ends came to 17 bases. In germline, CDR1 is SGHDT, CDR2 YYEEEE. The CDR3 totals 15 residues. In the authors' methods: Reference gene primer amplification gave nucleated cell count estimates. The table came from immunoSEQ multiplex PCR; TCRdb's copy has only in-frame clones and leaves some out. V and J calls and clone size follow that table, whereas D and trimming were derived from the DNA. The table includes 200,000 or so clones, 60% to 80% detected once. The clonotype was recovered from a man aged 60 to 75 with active or convalescent COVID-19. The sequenced material came from peripheral blood. The rearrangement uses TRBV5-6 and TRBJ2-7; possible D gene TRBD1, 6 bases. The CDR3 coding sequence is TGTGCCAGCAGCTTAAAGGGGGTGCAAGGGGACGAGCAGTACTTC. Translation gives CASSLKGVQGDEQYF.